The 20 T cell receptor beta chains below come from one sample, sequenced in a study of blood T cell repertoires in COVID-19 (dated by TCRdb to about 2020). The library was produced with the immunoSEQ multiplex PCR assay. What TCRdb holds here is the immuneACCESS table cut down to in-frame rearrangements. Part of the clones is not present; checked against another copy, under half of the missing clones reflect an unresolved V gene, and the others are unexplained. The sample has 150,000 to 200,000 clones on record, about 83% of them singletons. The ten largest clones capture 3.6% of the sample. Input material: PBMCs or T cells enriched from blood (not recorded which). The receptors here all came from a woman aged 45-60 years in a cohort exposed to, infected with or recovered from COVID-19 (not recorded which).

The V gene is TRBV6-1, the J gene TRBJ1-2; D possibly corresponds to TRBD1 (6 bases). CDR1 MNHNS and CDR2 SASEGT come from the germline V gene. V was trimmed by 3 bases and J by 6 bases, leaving 11 bases between them. The length of the CDR3 is 13 residues. The CDR3 DNA sequence: TGTGCCAGCAGTGACAGGGGAGTCGATGGCTACACCTTC. This codes for CASSDRGVDGYTF.

The DNA of the CDR3 is TGTGCCAGCAGTCTCGGAGGAGAAAACTATGGCTACACCTTC. Translating it yields CASSLGGENYGYTF. V usage is TRBV28 and J usage is TRBJ1-2; unclear D gene. Trimming took off 5 bases at V and 2 bases at J, with 12 bases between the two ends. Germline V gene data show CDR1 as MDHEN and CDR2 as SYDVKM. This CDR3 is 14 amino acids long.

The chain is built from TRBV29-1 and TRBJ2-2; D is possibly TRBD2 (5 bases). Trimming cost V 2 bases and J 4 bases, with 17 bases left between them. The length of the CDR3 is 16 residues. The germline V gene encodes CDR1 SQVTM and CDR2 ANQGSEA. The CDR3, as DNA: TGCAGCGTTGAATTTTTTGATGTCGGGGTCACCGGGGAGCTGTTTTTT. Its translation: CSVEFFDVGVTGELFF.

The chain combines TRBV28 with TRBJ1-5; 7 nucleotides align to TRBD1. This CDR3 comprises 17 residues. Trimming removed 4 bases from V and 5 bases from J; junction bases left unmatched: 14. Germline values: CDR1 MDHEN, CDR2 SYDVKM. The CDR3 spells CASSSLPTDRDDQPQHF. The DNA of the CDR3 is TGTGCCAGCAGTTCCCTTCCCACCGACAGGGACGATCAGCCCCAGCATTTT.

The chain recombines TRBV28 with TRBJ1-1; no reliable D call. This CDR3 has 15 residues. Looked up from germline, CDR1 is MDHEN and CDR2 is SYDVKM. Trimming pared 3 bases from V and 0 bases from J, leaving 11 bases between. This CDR3 reads CASSLVPGMNTEAFF. The CDR3 DNA is TGTGCCAGCAGTTTGGTCCCGGGGATGAACACTGAAGCTTTCTTT.

This clone was found a few times. The chain recombines TRBV7-2 with TRBJ1-1, with D uncertain. The V end was cut by 6 bases, the J end by 8 bases, with 19 bases between. CDR1 and CDR2 (germline): SGHTA, FQGNSA. The CDR3 consists of 14 residues. CDR3 sequence: CASSPGEGGYEAFF. The CDR3 coding sequence is TGTGCCAGCAGTCCCGGGGAGGGAGGGTACGAAGCTTTCTTT.

V and J are TRBV10-3 and TRBJ2-2; 8 bases are a match to TRBD1. This CDR3 contains 16 residues. Germline-derived CDR1 and CDR2 are ENHRY and SYGVKD. J was trimmed by 3 bases and V by 8 bases; bases with no gene match: 11. The CDR3 DNA follows: TGTGCCATCCTCCCCGCGGCAGGGGGCGACACCGGGGAGCTGTTTTTT. It is translated as CAILPAAGGDTGELFF.

The chain links TRBV3-1 (or the pseudogene TRBV3-2) to TRBJ1-1; D gene uncertain. The ends were cut back, 4 bases at V and 6 bases at J, with 12 bases in the middle. The germline CDR1 and CDR2 sequences are LGHDT and YNNKEL (reference sequence). This CDR3 region has 13 residues. This CDR3 reads CASSPLAVAEAFF. As DNA, the CDR3 is TGTGCCAGCAGCCCCCTGGCCGTCGCTGAAGCTTTCTTT.

The rearrangement uses TRBV29-1 and TRBJ2-3, with TRBD1 as a possible D gene (5 bases). Germline V gene data show CDR1 as SQVTM and CDR2 as ANQGSEA. This CDR3 is 13 amino acids long. Trimming removed 4 bases from V and 4 bases from J, with 12 bases in between. In DNA, the CDR3 is TGCAGCGTTGGGGGTCAGGGTCCAGATACGCAGTATTTT. Residues: CSVGGQGPDTQYF.

As to this clone: A much more abundant neighbour one base away suggests this may be a read error. This sample includes further DNA sequences coding for the same CDR3. The chain has TRBV20-1 and TRBJ2-5; D remains ambiguous. Germline V gives CDR1 DFQATT, CDR2 SNEGSKA (reference sequence). V gave up 5 bases and J gave up 4 bases, with 8 bases separating them. The CDR3 totals 11 residues. The DNA of the CDR3 is TGCAGTGCTCTGGGCCCAGAGACCCAGTACTTC. It yields the protein CSALGPETQYF.

This clone was seen a few times. CDR3 protein: CSVGQGYGYTF. CDR3 nucleotides: TGCAGTGTGGGACAGGGGTATGGCTACACCTTC. This sequence joins TRBV20-1 and TRBJ1-2, with 10 bases identical to TRBD1. CDR1 and CDR2 (germline): DFQATT, SNEGSKA (reference sequence). The CDR3 totals 11 residues. V gave up 7 bases and J gave up 5 bases; unmatched junction bases: 1.

This chain connects TRBV5-8 to TRBJ2-1; no reliable D call. The V gene's germline CDR1 is SGHTS and CDR2 YDEGEE. Trimming stripped 3 bases from V and 7 bases from J, with 8 bases between. There are 12 residues in the CDR3. CDR3 bases: TGTGCCAGCAGCTCCGACTGGAATGAGCAGTTCTTC. This codes for CASSSDWNEQFF.

The rearrangement uses TRBV5-4 and TRBJ2-3, with D possibly TRBD1 on 5 matching bases. V shed 1 base and J shed 6 bases, with 12 bases lying between them. CDR3 length: 14 residues. Germline V gene lookup returns CDR1 SGHNT and CDR2 YYREEE (reference sequence). The CDR3 coding sequence is TGTGCCAGCAGCTTGCCAAGGGGAACCGATACGCAGTATTTT. Residues: CASSLPRGTDTQYF.

This chain connects TRBV25-1 to TRBJ1-4; D is possibly TRBD1 (6 bases). CDR1 MGHDK and CDR2 SYGVNS come from the germline V gene. Deletions cut 4 bases from V and 2 bases from J, with 11 bases between. This CDR3 contains 15 residues. CDR3 residues: CASSANRATNEKLFF. For the CDR3, the DNA is TGTGCCAGCAGTGCCAACAGGGCGACTAATGAAAAACTGTTTTTT. The variable domain in full, with the rest retrieved from reference TRBV25-1 and TRBJ1-4, is EADIYQTPRYLVIGTGKKITLECSQTMGHDKMYWYQQDPGMELHLIHYSYGVNSTEKGDLSSESTVSRIRTEHFPLTLESARPSHTSQYLCASSANRATNEKLFFGSGTQLSVL.

The chain joins TRBV7-9 to TRBJ2-7, with a weak D call TRBD1 (6 bases). Looked up from germline, CDR1 is SEHNR and CDR2 is FQNEAQ (reference sequence). V gave up 2 bases and J gave up 3 bases, with 14 bases separating them. The CDR3 covers 15 residues. Here the CDR3 reads CASSLSNRVDYEQYF. CDR3 DNA: TGTGCCAGCAGCTTATCGAACAGGGTGGACTACGAGCAGTACTTC.

The V gene is TRBV18, the J gene TRBJ1-5; 10 bases align to TRBD1. CDR3 size: 15 residues. V was clipped by 2 bases and J by 9 bases; unmatched bases: 7. Germline CDR1 is KGHSH and CDR2 is LQKENI. The CDR3 DNA reads as TGTGCCAGCTCACCAGGGGGACAGGGGAGGGGGCCCCAGCATTTT. Encoded protein: CASSPGGQGRGPQHF.

The V and J genes are TRBV4-2 and TRBJ1-1; D perhaps matches TRBD1 (5 bases). This CDR3 has 15 amino acids. Germline CDR1 is LGHNA and CDR2 is YNFKEQ. The V and J ends lost 1 base and 0 bases respectively, with 9 bases between them. The CDR3: CASSQGQGLNTEAFF. The CDR3 DNA is TGTGCCAGCAGCCAAGGGCAGGGCCTGAACACTGAAGCTTTCTTT.

V is TRBV10-3 and J is TRBJ1-1, with TRBD1 matching 11 bases. The ends lost 4 bases at V and 5 bases at J; junction bases unmatched: 6. The CDR3 extends over 15 amino acids. Germline V lookup: CDR1 ENHRY, CDR2 SYGVKD. The CDR3 loop is CAISGGDRGGTEAFF. In DNA, the CDR3 is TGTGCCATCAGTGGAGGGGACAGGGGGGGGACTGAAGCTTTCTTT.

J is TRBJ2-1 and V is TRBV25-1; 12 bases align to TRBD2. The CDR3 loop spans 16 amino acids. V trimming: 1 base; J trimming: 3 bases; junction bases outside the gene matches: 1. In germline, CDR1 is MGHDK, CDR2 SYGVNS. The CDR3, as DNA: TGTGCCAGCAGTGAATCTAGCGGGAGGGACTACAATGAGCAGTTCTTC. It encodes CASSESSGRDYNEQFF.

The gene calls are TRBV10-3 and TRBJ2-7; 9 bases are a match to TRBD2. The CDR3 consists of 15 residues. Germline-derived CDR1 and CDR2 are ENHRY and SYGVKD. After removal of 6 bases from V and 0 bases from J, the junction contained 6 bases not matched to a gene. The CDR3 spells CAIRGDSGSSYEQYF. Written as DNA, the CDR3 is TGTGCCATCAGGGGGGATAGCGGGAGCTCCTACGAGCAGTACTTC.